One TCR beta chain is described in this entry. This entry is derived from a study of T cell changes during pregnancy in multiple sclerosis. This CDR3 is 15 amino acids long. The germline gives CDR1 SGDLS, CDR2 YYNGEE. V dropped 4 bases and J dropped 4; count of bases not matched to a gene: 10. TCRdb keeps only in-frame clones here, not all; method: immunoSEQ multiplex PCR. The table includes some 80,000 clones, about 90% detected once. The origin of this receptor is a female donor with multiple sclerosis, enrolled in a pregnancy study. This chain links TRBV9 with TRBJ2-7; the match to TRBD2 covers 8 bases. Material: peripheral blood, obtained before pregnancy. CDR3 DNA sequence: TGTGCCAGCAGCTCCTCGGGAGGGGAACTATACGAGCAGTACTTC. This sequence encodes CASSSSGGELYEQYF.